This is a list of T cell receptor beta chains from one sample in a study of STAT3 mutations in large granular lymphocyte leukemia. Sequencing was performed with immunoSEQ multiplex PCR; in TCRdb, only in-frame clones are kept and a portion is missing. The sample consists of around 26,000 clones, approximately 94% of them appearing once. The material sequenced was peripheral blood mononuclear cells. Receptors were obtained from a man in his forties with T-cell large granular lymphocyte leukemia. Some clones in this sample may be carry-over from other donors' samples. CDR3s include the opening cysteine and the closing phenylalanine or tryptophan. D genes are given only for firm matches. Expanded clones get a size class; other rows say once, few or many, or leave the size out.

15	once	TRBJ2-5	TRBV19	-	TGTGCCAGTAGTATCCAGGGGCTGAACCAAGAGACCCAGTACTTC	CASSIQGLNQETQYF
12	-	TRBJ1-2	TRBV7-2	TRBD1	TGTGCCAGCAGCTGGGACAGCTATGGCTACACCTTC	CASSWDSYGYTF
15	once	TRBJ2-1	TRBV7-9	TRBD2	TGTGCCAGCCGACCAGGCGGGGGGCTCGGGAATGAGCAGTTCTTC	CASRPGGGLGNEQFF
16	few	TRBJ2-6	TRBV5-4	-	TGTGCCAGCAGCTACCCCGGGACATCAGGGGCCAACGTCCTGACTTTC	CASSYPGTSGANVLTF
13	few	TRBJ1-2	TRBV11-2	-	TGTGCCAGCAGCCCAGGGACGCCTTATGGCTACACCTTC	CASSPGTPYGYTF
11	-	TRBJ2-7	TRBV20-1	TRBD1	TGCAGTGCGCGGACAGGGGACGAGCAGTACTTC	CSARTGDEQYF
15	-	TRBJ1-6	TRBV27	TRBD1	TGTGCCAGCAGGAAGGACAGGGGCTATAATTCACCCCTCCACTTT	CASRKDRGYNSPLHF
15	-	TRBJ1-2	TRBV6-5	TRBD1	TGTGCCAGCAGTTACTCGACAGGGGATACATATGGCTACACCTTC	CASSYSTGDTYGYTF
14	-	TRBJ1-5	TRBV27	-	TGTGCCAGCAGTTTGCAGGGCGTCAATCAGCCCCAGCATTTT	CASSLQGVNQPQHF
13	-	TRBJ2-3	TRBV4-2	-	TGTGCCAGCAGCCAAGAAAGGGAGTATACGCAGTATTTT	CASSQEREYTQYF
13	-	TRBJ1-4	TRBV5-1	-	TGCGCCAGCAGCTTCCCCACGGAGGGCGAACTGTTTTTT	CASSFPTEGELFF
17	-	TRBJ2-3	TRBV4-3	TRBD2	TGCGCCAGCAGCCAAGACCGGACTAGCGGGGGGCCAGATACGCAGTATTTT	CASSQDRTSGGPDTQYF
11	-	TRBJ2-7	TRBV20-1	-	TGCAGTGCCAAGACAGCCTACGAGCAGTACTTC	CSAKTAYEQYF
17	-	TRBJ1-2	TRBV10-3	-	TGTGCCATCAGTGAGTCATCGTTTGGGGGACCAGGGTTAGGCTACACCTTC	CAISESSFGGPGLGYTF
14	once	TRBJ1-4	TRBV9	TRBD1	TGTGCCAGCAGCTCGGGACAGACCGACGAAAAACTGTTTTTT	CASSSGQTDEKLFF
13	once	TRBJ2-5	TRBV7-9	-	TGTGCCAGCAGCCCAGACAGCCGGGAGACCCAGTACTTC	CASSPDSRETQYF
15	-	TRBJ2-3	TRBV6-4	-	TGTGCCAGCAGTGATCGAGCGGGTGATACAGATACGCAGTATTTT	CASSDRAGDTDTQYF